The 2 T cell receptor beta chains below come from one sample, sequenced in a study of prognosis after radiotherapy for stage I lung cancer. With two-round multiplex PCR, TCR beta CDR3 sequences were amplified from genomic DNA. Specific primers for each TRBV and TRBJ gene were what first-round PCR used. TCRdb independently ran MiXCR on the multiplex PCR reads; one entry per CDR3 protein. The table includes about 26,000 distinct CDR3 sequences, around 30% detected once. Sequencing used PBMCs, obtained before or after stereotactic body radiation therapy (not recorded which). These receptors were collected from a donor over 45 with non-small cell lung cancer.

This clonotype showed up many times. V gene TRBV28 combines with J gene TRBJ1-2, with TRBD1 as a possible D gene (6 bases). Trimming removed 4 bases at V and 8 bases at J, with 8 bases between. Germline CDR1 MDHEN, CDR2 SYDVKM. The CDR3 covers 11 residues. The CDR3 is CASSWGLGYTF. Written as DNA, the CDR3 is TGTGCCAGCAGTTGGGGGCTCGGCTACACCTTC.

The V and J genes are TRBV7-2 and TRBJ1-1; no definite D call. This CDR3 is 13 amino acids long. Trimming stripped 2 bases from V and 1 base from J, with 5 bases between. The germline V gene encodes CDR1 SGHTA and CDR2 FQGNSA. CDR3 region: CASSLFENTEAFF. CDR3 in DNA: TGTGCCAGCAGCTTATTCGAGAACACTGAAGCTTTCTTT.